The 30 T cell receptor beta chains given below trace back to one sample, sequenced in a study of shared clonotypes between healthy human individuals. Repertoires were generated with immunoSEQ multiplex PCR, while TCRdb's copy carries only in-frame clones and drops some. Altogether some 660,000 clones are present, roughly 73% being singletons, with the ten largest covering around 1.8%. Sequences were obtained from memory CD4+ T cells sorted from blood. Subset described: CD45RA-negative fraction. The receptors derive from a woman aged 25 to 39 in good health.

This chain links TRBV5-3 with TRBJ1-1; no reliable D call. TRBV5-3 is placed among ORFs of uncertain function. The CDR3 loop spans 15 amino acids. Trimming stripped 1 base from V and 0 bases from J, with 10 bases between. The CDR3 spells CARSLRRVMNTEAFF. The DNA of the CDR3 is TGTGCCAGAAGCTTGCGTCGGGTCATGAACACTGAAGCTTTCTTT.

This chain uses TRBV19 with TRBJ2-5; D not certain. Germline V lookup: CDR1 LNHDA, CDR2 SQIVND (reference sequence). V was pared by 8 bases and J by 0 bases, with 10 bases between. This CDR3 has 13 residues. The DNA of the CDR3 is TGTGCCAGTCGACACAGCGACCAAGAGACCCAGTACTTC. Translated, it gives CASRHSDQETQYF.

This rearrangement joins TRBV19 to TRBJ2-7; no reliable D call. The V gene lost 3 bases and the J gene lost 6 bases, with 9 bases spanning the gap. The germline CDR1 and CDR2 sequences are LNHDA and SQIVND (reference sequence). The CDR3 is made up of 12 amino acids. CDR3 sequence: CASSILLGEQYF. DNA for the CDR3: TGTGCCAGTAGTATTTTGCTTGGCGAGCAGTACTTC.

The chain uses TRBV5-1 and TRBJ2-3; weak D call: TRBD2 (7 bases). From germline, CDR1 is SGHRS and CDR2 YFSETQ. The CDR3 has 17 residues. The V end was cut by 0 bases, the J end by 2 bases, with 16 bases between. For the CDR3, the DNA is TGCGCCAGCAGCTTGGCGGGGGGCGGGACAAACACAGATACGCAGTATTTT. Its translation is CASSLAGGGTNTDTQYF.

The CDR3 here is CASSNTGITEAFF. CDR3 in DNA: TGTGCCAGCAGCAATACGGGGATCACTGAAGCTTTCTTT. The chain combines TRBV6-1 with TRBJ1-1; D unclear. V lost 6 bases and J lost 4, with 12 bases in between. This CDR3 is built from 13 residues. Germline CDR1 reads MNHNS; CDR2 reads SASEGT.

V and J are TRBV7-2 and TRBJ1-2, with a weak D call TRBD1 (5 bases). The germline V gene encodes CDR1 SGHTA and CDR2 FQGNSA. The CDR3 loop spans 15 amino acids. Trimming removed 5 bases at V and 2 bases at J, with 15 bases between. The CDR3 DNA follows: TGTGCCAGCAGCGCTGGGACGAATTCCAACTATGGCTACACCTTC. Protein: CASSAGTNSNYGYTF. Together with reference TRBV7-2 and TRBJ1-2, the CDR3 gives the full variable domain: GAGVSQSPSNKVTEKGKDVELRCDPISGHTALYWYRQSLGQGLEFLIYFQGNSAPDKSGLPSDRFSAERTGGSVSTLTIQRTQQEDSAVYLCASSAGTNSNYGYTFGSGTRLTVV.

This clone was observed many times. The rearrangement joins TRBV7-2 to TRBJ2-7; 7 bases match TRBD2. Germline V gene data show CDR1 as SGHTA and CDR2 as FQGNSA. V lost 4 bases and J lost 2; bases outside the gene matches: 5. The CDR3 totals 14 residues. The CDR3 nucleotides read TGTGCCAGCAGCTCGTCCCGGGAGGCCTACGAGCAGTACTTC. This gives the protein CASSSSREAYEQYF.

The chain uses TRBV19 and TRBJ1-3, with D uncertain. Trimming cost V 5 bases and J 4 bases, with 15 bases left between them. CDR3 length: 15 amino acids. Germline values: CDR1 LNHDA, CDR2 SQIVND (reference sequence). CDR3 nucleotide sequence: TGTGCCAGTAGTTTCGATGTCGGACGCGGAAACACCATATATTTT. It yields the protein CASSFDVGRGNTIYF.

The rearrangement uses TRBV4-1 and TRBJ1-3, with 7 bases identical to TRBD1. The V gene's germline CDR1 is MGHRA and CDR2 YSYEKL. V shed 3 bases, J shed 4 bases, and the junction held 9 bases outside the gene matches. The CDR3 contains 16 residues. The CDR3 sequence is CASSHASGDSGNTIYF. In DNA form, the CDR3 reads TGCGCCAGCAGCCATGCTTCCGGGGACAGCGGAAACACCATATATTTT.

V usage is TRBV5-1 and J usage is TRBJ1-1; D not certain. V was shortened by 4 bases and J by 1 base, with 14 bases between the two germline ends. The CDR3 contains 15 residues. CDR1 is SGHRS and CDR2 is YFSETQ in the germline V gene. This CDR3 is CASSVDIPSNTEAFF. CDR3 nucleotide sequence: TGCGCCAGCAGCGTTGACATCCCTTCGAACACTGAAGCTTTCTTT. Based on the CDR3 plus reference TRBV5-1 and TRBJ1-1, the full variable domain is KAGVTQTPRYLIKTRGQQVTLSCSPISGHRSVSWYQQTPGQGLQFLFEYFSETQRNKGNFPGRFSGRQFSNSRSEMNVSTLELGDSALYLCASSVDIPSNTEAFFGQGTRLTVV.

The chain links TRBV21-1 to TRBJ2-3. TRBV21-1 has pseudogene status. CDR3 size: 12 residues. CDR3 residues: CAHLKGGDTQYF. In nucleotides, the CDR3 is TGTGCCCATCTTAAAGGGGGGGATACGCAGTATTTT.

The chain recombines TRBV6-5 with TRBJ1-1; D gene uncertain. V lost 0 bases and J 4 bases, leaving 12 bases between the germline ends. CDR1 is MNHEY, CDR2 SVGAGI, per germline. The CDR3 totals 15 residues. CDR3: CASSYSKVISTEAFF. In nucleotides, the CDR3 is TGTGCCAGCAGTTACTCGAAGGTCATAAGCACTGAAGCTTTCTTT.

The chain combines TRBV11-3 with TRBJ1-3; TRBD1 aligns across 7 bases. This CDR3 is built from 14 residues. Trimming removed 5 bases from V and 7 bases from J; junction bases left unmatched: 8. Germline CDR1 and CDR2: SGHNT and YENEEA. CDR3 sequence (DNA): TGTGCCAGCAGCCCAGGAGGGACAGCGAACACCATATATTTT. It codes for CASSPGGTANTIYF.

The chain has TRBV28 and TRBJ1-1, with D possibly being TRBD1 (5 bases). The CDR3 has 15 amino acids. V lost 7 bases and J 1 base, leaving 16 bases between the germline ends. Germline V CDR1 and CDR2: MDHEN, SYDVKM. The chain's CDR3 is CASTSQGRPNTEAFF. CDR3 in DNA: TGTGCCAGCACCTCTCAGGGCCGGCCGAACACTGAAGCTTTCTTT.

The CDR3 DNA sequence: TGCGCCAGCAGCGTAGGCCCACGCGGGGCGGGAGCAGGCGGGAATGAGCAGTTCTTC. It encodes CASSVGPRGAGAGGNEQFF. The rearrangement joins TRBV5-1 to TRBJ2-1, with 7 bases matching TRBD2. J lost 7 bases, V lost 4 bases, and 23 bases had no gene match. The germline V gene encodes CDR1 SGHRS and CDR2 YFSETQ. The CDR3 has 19 amino acids.

V usage is TRBV27 and J usage is TRBJ2-7, with 11 positions matching TRBD1. Germline V gene lookup returns CDR1 MNHEY and CDR2 SMNVEV (reference sequence). V was clipped by 5 bases and J by 3 bases; unmatched bases: 6. The CDR3 consists of 15 residues. CDR3 region: CASSPWTGGIYEQYF. CDR3 nucleotides: TGTGCCAGCAGTCCGTGGACAGGGGGCATCTACGAGCAGTACTTC.

The chain employs TRBV11-2 and TRBJ2-3, with D hard to call. From germline, CDR1 is SGHAT and CDR2 FQNNGV. Deletions cut 2 bases from V and 5 bases from J, with 5 bases between. The CDR3 loop spans 12 amino acids. The CDR3 region has the DNA TGTGCCAGCAGCTTATACCGAGATACGCAGTATTTT. It yields the protein CASSLYRDTQYF.

This clone was counted a single time. This rearrangement joins TRBV6-6 to TRBJ2-7; 11 nucleotides agree with TRBD2. V trimming: 6 bases; J trimming: 6 bases; junction bases outside the gene matches: 10. The germline CDR1 and CDR2 sequences are MNHNY and SVGAGI (reference sequence). This CDR3 contains 15 residues. The CDR3 DNA reads TGTGCCAGCAGCTATAGCGGGAGGGCCTCGGGCGAGCAGTACTTC. Translating it yields CASSYSGRASGEQYF.

CDR3 sequence: CASSLEGQEYYGYTF. The CDR3 nucleotides are TGTGCCAGCAGCTTGGAGGGACAGGAATACTATGGCTACACCTTC. V gene TRBV5-6 combines with J gene TRBJ1-2; TRBD1 agrees at 8 bases. CDR1 is SGHDT and CDR2 is YYEEEE in the germline V gene. The V and J ends lost 0 bases and 3 bases, in that order; junction bases with no gene match: 4. The CDR3 consists of 15 residues.

V usage is TRBV7-2 and J usage is TRBJ2-7, with D perhaps matching TRBD1 (5 bases). The CDR3 has 14 amino acids. The V end lost 5 bases, the J end lost 2 bases, and 13 bases lay between the germline ends. The V gene's germline CDR1 is SGHTA and CDR2 FQGNSA. In DNA form, the CDR3 reads TGTGCCAGCAGCCCTAGACAGCTAGCCTACGAGCAGTACTTC. Translated, it gives CASSPRQLAYEQYF.

This clone came up once. The V gene is TRBV7-8, the J gene TRBJ2-3; D may be TRBD2 (5 bases). Germline CDR1 reads SGHVS; CDR2 reads FQNEAQ. CDR3 length equals 14 residues. The V end was cut by 3 bases, the J end by 5 bases, with 12 bases between. The chain's CDR3 is CASSFRGVGDTQYF. The DNA of the CDR3 is TGTGCCAGCAGCTTCCGGGGTGTGGGAGATACGCAGTATTTT.

The chain joins TRBV9 to TRBJ2-2, with a weak D call TRBD2 (7 bases). The V end lost 7 bases, the J end lost 0 bases, and 13 bases lay between the germline ends. Germline V gives CDR1 SGDLS, CDR2 YYNGEE. The CDR3 is 15 amino acids. The CDR3 sequence: CASQGGATNTGELFF. For the CDR3, the DNA is TGTGCCAGCCAAGGGGGGGCCACGAACACCGGGGAGCTGTTTTTT.

This clone was detected a few times. CDR3 amino acids: CASSITNTANYGYTF. The CDR3 nucleotides read TGTGCCAGCAGCATCACCAACACAGCTAACTATGGCTACACCTTC. The V and J genes are TRBV28 and TRBJ1-2; no clear D gene. V shed 6 bases and J shed 0 bases, with 14 bases lying between them. This CDR3 has 15 residues. CDR1 and CDR2 from the germline V gene are MDHEN and SYDVKM.

The V call is TRBV2, the J call TRBJ2-1; D is ambiguous. CDR3 size: 13 residues. Trimming pared 10 bases from V and 8 bases from J, leaving 18 bases between. Germline V gene data show CDR1 as SNHLY and CDR2 as FYNNEI. The CDR3 loop is CATHTSPSDEQFF. The CDR3, as DNA: TGTGCCACCCATACTTCCCCGTCCGATGAGCAGTTCTTC.

The V and J genes are TRBV28 and TRBJ2-1; D ambiguous. The CDR3 has 13 amino acids. Germline loops: CDR1 MDHEN, CDR2 SYDVKM. Trimming took off 5 bases at V and 6 bases at J, with 11 bases between the two ends. In nucleotides, the CDR3 is TGTGCCAGCAGTCTGCGACGCCCCAATGAGCAGTTCTTC. This codes for CASSLRRPNEQFF.

The chain employs TRBV28 and TRBJ2-1; perhaps TRBD1 as D (5 bases). CDR3 length equals 17 residues. The germline V gene has CDR1 MDHEN and CDR2 SYDVKM. V was trimmed by 4 bases and J by 0 bases, leaving 16 bases between them. The CDR3 spells CASSSNRQLSSYNEQFF. Here the CDR3 DNA reads TGTGCCAGCAGTTCAAACCGACAGCTGAGCTCCTACAATGAGCAGTTCTTC. The variable domain in full, with the rest retrieved from reference TRBV28 and TRBJ2-1, is DVKVTQSSRYLVKRTGEKVFLECVQDMDHENMFWYRQDPGLGLRLIYFSYDVKMKEKGDIPEGYSVSREKKERFSLILESASTNQTSMYLCASSSNRQLSSYNEQFFGPGTRLTVL.

The V and J genes are TRBV2 and TRBJ1-3; 12 bases line up with TRBD1. The V gene end was trimmed by 8 bases and the J gene end by 4 bases; junction bases not matched to a gene: 6. The CDR3 totals 15 residues. Germline V gene data show CDR1 as SNHLY and CDR2 as FYNNEI. The CDR3 region is CASRHGTGGGNTIYF. The CDR3 DNA reads as TGTGCCAGCCGGCATGGGACAGGGGGCGGAAACACCATATATTTT.

This chain joins TRBV6-5 and TRBJ1-5; D is undetermined. This CDR3 is built from 14 residues. The V gene's germline CDR1 is MNHEY and CDR2 SVGAGI. V lost 4 bases and J 7 bases, leaving 14 bases between the germline ends. The chain's CDR3 is CASSLEKGDQPQHF. CDR3 coding DNA: TGTGCCAGCAGTTTAGAAAAGGGCGACCAGCCCCAGCATTTT.

The CDR3 region has the DNA TGTGCCAGCAGTTTAGGAACAGGGAACACTGAAGCTTTCTTT. Translating it yields CASSLGTGNTEAFF. The chain uses TRBV28 and TRBJ1-1; maybe TRBD1 (5 bases). The germline gives CDR1 MDHEN, CDR2 SYDVKM. The V end lost 2 bases, the J end lost 1 base, and 8 bases lay between the germline ends. The CDR3 spans 14 residues.

The chain joins TRBV5-6 to TRBJ2-3; D is unresolved. Germline V gene lookup returns CDR1 SGHDT and CDR2 YYEEEE. The V and J ends lost 0 bases and 0 bases respectively, with 8 bases between them. This CDR3 has 15 amino acids. The CDR3 loop reads CASSLGLVSTDTQYF. The CDR3 nucleotides read TGTGCCAGCAGCTTGGGGCTAGTGAGCACAGATACGCAGTATTTT. Looking up the rest from reference TRBV5-6 and TRBJ2-3 gives the full variable domain: DAGVTQSPTHLIKTRGQQVTLRCSPKSGHDTVSWYQQALGQGPQFIFQYYEEEERQRGNFPDRFSGHQFPNYSSELNVNALLLGDSALYLCASSLGLVSTDTQYFGPGTRLTVL.